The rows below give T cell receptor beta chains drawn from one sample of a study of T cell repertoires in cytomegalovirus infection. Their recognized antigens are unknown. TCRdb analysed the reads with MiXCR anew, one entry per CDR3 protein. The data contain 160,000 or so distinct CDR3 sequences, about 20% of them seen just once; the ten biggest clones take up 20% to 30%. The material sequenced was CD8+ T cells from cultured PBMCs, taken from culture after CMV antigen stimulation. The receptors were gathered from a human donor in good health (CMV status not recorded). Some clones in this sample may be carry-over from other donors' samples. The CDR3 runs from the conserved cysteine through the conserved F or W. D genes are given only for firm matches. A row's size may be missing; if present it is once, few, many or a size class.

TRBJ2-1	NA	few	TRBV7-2	CASSFNRVNEQFF	TGTGCCAGCAGCTTTAACAGGGTAAATGAGCAGTTCTTC
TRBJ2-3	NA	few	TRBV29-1	CSVGAERGTDTQYF	TGCAGCGTTGGCGCCGAACGGGGCACAGATACGCAGTATTTT
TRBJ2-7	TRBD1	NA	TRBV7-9	CASSFTGTGVDEQYF	TGTGCCAGCAGCTTTACCGGGACAGGGGTCGACGAGCAGTACTTC
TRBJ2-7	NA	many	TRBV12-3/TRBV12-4	CASSLRGDEQYF	TGTGCCAGCAGCTTACGGGGTGACGAGCAGTACTTC
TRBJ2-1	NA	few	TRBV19	CASSNGPLGSMQFF	TGTGCCAGTAGTAACGGACCACTCGGGTCGATGCAGTTCTTC
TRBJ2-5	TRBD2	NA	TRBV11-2	CASSLVTSGGYGTQYF	TGTGCCAGCAGCTTAGTGACTAGCGGGGGGTATGGGACCCAGTACTTC
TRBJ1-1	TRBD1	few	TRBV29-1	CSVGGTGVRTEAFF	TGCAGCGTTGGGGGGACAGGGGTTCGGACTGAAGCTTTCTTT
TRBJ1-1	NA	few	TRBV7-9	CASSPGQLEAFF	TGTGCCAGCAGCCCCGGACAGCTTGAAGCTTTCTTT
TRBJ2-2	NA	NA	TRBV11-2	CASSWAWELFF	TGTGCCAGCAGCTGGGCGTGGGAGCTGTTTTTT
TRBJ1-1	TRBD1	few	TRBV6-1	CASSSIPGTGGLDTEAFF	TGTGCCAGCAGTTCAATCCCCGGGACAGGGGGCTTGGACACTGAAGCTTTCTTT
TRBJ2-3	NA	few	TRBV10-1	CASSGPWESDTQYF	TGCGCCAGCAGCGGACCATGGGAGTCGGATACGCAGTATTTT
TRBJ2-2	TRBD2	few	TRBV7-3	CASSLNNLAGSRDELFF	TGTGCCAGCAGCTTAAATAACCTAGCGGGTTCCCGAGATGAGCTGTTTTTT
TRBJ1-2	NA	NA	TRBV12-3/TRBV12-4	CASSFGDRQLYGYTF	TGTGCCAGCAGTTTTGGTGATCGGCAGCTCTATGGCTACACCTTC
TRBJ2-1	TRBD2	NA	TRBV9	CASSVGSGGDNEQFF	TGTGCCAGCAGCGTAGGTAGCGGGGGGGACAATGAGCAGTTCTTC
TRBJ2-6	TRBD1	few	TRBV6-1	CASSGPGQAVSGANVLTF	TGTGCCAGCAGCGGCCCGGGACAGGCAGTATCTGGGGCCAACGTCCTGACTTTC
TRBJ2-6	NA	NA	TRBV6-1	CASSEASWGPETNVLTF	TGTGCCAGCAGTGAAGCGTCATGGGGGCCTGAAACCAACGTCCTGACTTTC
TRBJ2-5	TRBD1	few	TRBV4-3	CASSQDRTGNLETQYF	TGCGCCAGCAGCCAAGATAGGACAGGGAATTTGGAGACCCAGTACTTC
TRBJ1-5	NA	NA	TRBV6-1	CASSEVPQGNQPQHF	TGTGCCAGCAGTGAAGTCCCCCAGGGCAATCAGCCCCAGCATTTT
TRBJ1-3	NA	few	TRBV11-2	CASSSGPRGLSSGNTIYF	TGTGCCAGCAGCTCAGGTCCAAGAGGGCTTAGCTCTGGAAACACCATATATTTT
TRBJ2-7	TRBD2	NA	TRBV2	CASSQHPQRTGRREQYF	TGTGCCAGCAGTCAGCACCCGCAAAGGACCGGGAGGAGGGAGCAGTACTTC
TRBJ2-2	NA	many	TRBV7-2	CASSFTGELFF	TGTGCCAGCAGCTTTACCGGGGAGCTGTTTTTT
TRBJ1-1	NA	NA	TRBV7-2	CASSLTQGGHTEAFF	TGTGCCAGCAGCCTGACTCAGGGAGGGCACACTGAAGCTTTCTTT
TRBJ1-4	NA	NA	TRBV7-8	CASSTPTAFNEKLFF	TGTGCCAGCAGCACGCCCACGGCCTTTAATGAAAAACTGTTTTTT
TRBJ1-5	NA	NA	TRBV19	CASSITVYSNQPQHF	TGTGCCAGTAGTATAACAGTTTATAGCAATCAGCCCCAGCATTTT
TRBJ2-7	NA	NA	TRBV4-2	CASSQEWAGASYEQYF	TGTGCCAGCAGCCAAGAGTGGGCAGGGGCCTCCTACGAGCAGTACTTC
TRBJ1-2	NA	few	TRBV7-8	CASSLRAGEYGYTF	TGTGCCAGCAGCTTGCGCGCAGGTGAATATGGCTACACCTTC
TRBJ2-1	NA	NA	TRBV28	CASSLMGANEQFF	TGTGCCAGCAGTTTAATGGGGGCGAATGAGCAGTTCTTC
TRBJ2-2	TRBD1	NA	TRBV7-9	CASSFPGQANTGELFF	TGTGCCAGCAGCTTTCCTGGACAGGCGAACACCGGGGAGCTGTTTTTT
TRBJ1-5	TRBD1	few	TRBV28	CASSFGRRPGQAMVGDQPQHF	TGTGCCAGCAGTTTCGGCCGGAGACCGGGACAGGCGATGGTCGGCGATCAGCCCCAGCATTTT
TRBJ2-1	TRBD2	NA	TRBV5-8	CASSLVGLAEYNEQFF	TGTGCCAGCAGCTTGGTGGGACTAGCGGAGTACAATGAGCAGTTCTTC
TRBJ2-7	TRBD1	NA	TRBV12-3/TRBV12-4	CASRLPGQTYEQYF	TGTGCCAGCAGATTACCGGGACAGACCTACGAGCAGTACTTC
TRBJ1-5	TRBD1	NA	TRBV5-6	CASSGPTGTGDLYSNQPQHF	TGTGCCAGCAGCGGACCGACCGGGACAGGGGACTTATATAGCAATCAGCCCCAGCATTTT
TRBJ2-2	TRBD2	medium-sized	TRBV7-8	CASSLGLGGGDITGELFF	TGTGCCAGCAGCTTAGGTCTTGGCGGGGGGGATATTACCGGGGAGCTGTTTTTT
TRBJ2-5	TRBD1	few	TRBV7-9	CASSSPLRDSKETQYF	TGTGCCAGCAGCTCCCCCCTCCGGGACAGTAAAGAGACCCAGTACTTC